The 10 T cell receptor beta chains given below trace back to one sample, sequenced in a study of blood T cells in healthy people across ages. Then a second PCR, running roughly 7 to 11 cycles, was carried out with a sample-barcoded 5' primer and a J-beta primer mix. Via MiXCR, TCRdb re-called the 5' RACE reads, giving one row per CDR3 protein. The sample includes 720,000 or so distinct CDR3 sequences, around 43% of them seen just once. What was sequenced was blood. The source is an elderly man in good health.

The rearrangement links TRBV6-2 or TRBV6-3 to TRBJ2-1, with 11 nucleotides matching TRBD2. The J call may be mistaken, given a closer DNA end match to TRBJ2-7. This CDR3 is 15 amino acids long. Germline CDR1 reads MNHEY; CDR2 reads SVGEGT. The CDR3 loop reads CASRLAGGTYNEQYF. CDR3 coding DNA: TGTGCCAGCAGGCTAGCGGGAGGTACCTACAATGAGCAGTACTTC.

To note about this clonotype: This may stem from a read error, because a much larger clone lies one nucleotide away. The rearrangement uses TRBV25-1 and TRBJ2-7; 9 bases are shared with TRBD1. Per the germline V gene, CDR1 is MGHDK and CDR2 is SYGVNS. The CDR3 extends over 17 amino acids. The CDR3 region has the DNA TGTACCAGCAGTGAATCAGATAGGACAGGGGTCCTCTACGAGCAGTACTTC. The encoded protein is CTSSESDRTGVLYEQYF.

This clonotype was observed many times. V gene TRBV14 combines with J gene TRBJ2-7; no clear D gene. V was clipped by 1 base and J by 6 bases, with 16 bases between them. This CDR3 has 15 residues. The germline gives CDR1 SGHDN, CDR2 FVKESK. The CDR3 DNA is TGTGCCAGCAGCCAAGTCGGGTACGAGGCCTCCGAGCAGTACTTC. Translation gives CASSQVGYEASEQYF.

This clonotype was recorded many times. The rearrangement uses TRBV7-2 and TRBJ2-1, with a weak D call TRBD1 (6 bases). Germline CDR1 is SGHTA and CDR2 is FQGNSA. This CDR3 comprises 15 residues. V was clipped by 1 base and J by 10 bases, with 17 bases between them. CDR3 region: CASSLGENRAREQFF. Here the CDR3 DNA reads TGTGCCAGCAGCTTAGGCGAGAACAGGGCGAGGGAGCAGTTCTTC.

Note on this clonotype: Mismatch with germline at one junction end may stem from a read error. The rearrangement joins TRBV27 to TRBJ2-1; 11 bases are a match to TRBD2. The V gene's germline CDR1 is MNHEY and CDR2 SMNVEV (reference sequence). The CDR3 sequence is 14 residues long. This CDR3 is CASCLAGGPSEQFF. In DNA, the CDR3 is TGTGCCAGCTGTTTAGCGGGGGGGCCCAGTGAGCAGTTCTTC.

The V gene is TRBV3-1, the J gene TRBJ2-3, with 11 bases that match TRBD2. The CDR3 covers 15 residues. Trimming cost V 6 bases and J 3 bases; bases outside gene matches: 5. Germline lookup yields CDR1 LGHDT and CDR2 YNNKEL (reference sequence). The CDR3 DNA sequence: TGTGCCAGCAGTCTGGGACTAGCGGAGACAGATACGCAGTATTTT. Its translation is CASSLGLAETDTQYF.

CDR3 sequence (DNA): TGTGCCAGCAGTGTGAAGGGACCGAAGACCTACGAGCAGTACTTC. Protein sequence: CASSVKGPKTYEQYF. This sequence joins TRBV25-1 and TRBJ2-7, with D possibly being TRBD1 or TRBD2 (5 bases each). Germline values: CDR1 MGHDK, CDR2 SYGVNS. V dropped 4 bases and J dropped 2 bases, with 15 bases sitting between them. The CDR3 runs 15 residues.

This chain uses TRBV2 with TRBJ1-5; tentatively, D is TRBD1 (5 bases). This CDR3 is built from 13 residues. The germline gives CDR1 SNHLY, CDR2 FYNNEI. V shed 7 bases and J shed 0 bases, with 7 bases lying between them. The CDR3 spells CASKDTSNQPQHF. CDR3 in DNA: TGTGCCAGCAAGGACACTAGCAATCAGCCCCAGCATTTT.

This clonotype was counted between two and nine times. V gene TRBV7-2 combines with J gene TRBJ2-1; D is possibly TRBD1 or TRBD2 (6 bases each). This CDR3 has 13 amino acids. Trimming shortened V by 5 bases and J by 10 bases, and 15 bases separated the two germline ends. Per germline, CDR1 SGHTA and CDR2 FQGNSA. The chain's CDR3 is CASSAGRGREQFF. The CDR3 bases are TGTGCCAGCAGCGCCGGACGGGGGCGAGAGCAGTTCTTC.

This clonotype was seen more than once but under ten times. CDR3 DNA sequence: TGTGCCAGCACCCCCGGGTCTACAGATACGCAGTATTTT. This translates into CASTPGSTDTQYF. V and J are TRBV12-3 or TRBV12-4 and TRBJ2-3; D unresolved. The CDR3 spans 13 residues. The germline V and J ends were trimmed by 7 bases and 3 bases, with 11 bases remaining between them.